Below, 31 T cell receptor beta chains from the same sample are listed, as sequenced in a study of post-analysis software for immune sequencing data. Broader study findings: About 5 TRBV segments appeared more often in patients than in controls, and TRBV5-6, TRBV5-1 and TRBV20-1 were among these.

For these TCRs, the target antigens are not known. Libraries were made from TCR beta cDNA, and they carried unique molecular identifiers. TCRdb re-called the PCR reads with MiXCR, one entry per CDR3 protein. In the table there are hundreds of thousands of distinct CDR3 sequences, roughly 50% of which are singletons. Sequencing was carried out using blood. These receptors were collected from a girl aged 10 to 17 with multiple sclerosis.

The chain links TRBV20-1 to TRBJ2-3; perhaps TRBD2 as D (5 bases). The CDR3 extends over 12 amino acids. Trimming removed 3 bases at V and 3 bases at J, with 7 bases between. In germline, CDR1 is DFQATT, CDR2 SNEGSKA (reference sequence). CDR3 bases: TGCAGTGCTAGCGGGGAAACAGATACGCAGTATTTT. Protein: CSASGETDTQYF.

This clonotype was counted only a few times. The genes are TRBV6-5 and TRBJ2-1; TRBD2 aligns across 9 bases. Germline V gene sequence: CDR1 MNHEY, CDR2 SVGAGI. The CDR3 runs to 15 residues. V shed 2 bases and J 9 bases; nucleotides not matched to a gene: 8. The CDR3 spells CASSYDAGGKSEQFF. As DNA, the CDR3 is TGTGCCAGCAGTTACGACGCGGGGGGGAAAAGTGAGCAGTTCTTC.

This chain connects TRBV7-9 to TRBJ1-2; tentative D call: TRBD1 (6 bases). The CDR3 has 14 amino acids. Between the trimmed V and J ends, which lost 6 bases and 4 bases, there was a span of 15 bases. Germline values: CDR1 SEHNR, CDR2 FQNEAQ (reference sequence). The CDR3 region has the DNA TGTGCCAGCAGGCCTCGGGGGGCCCCCTATGGCTACACCTTC. Translation gives CASRPRGAPYGYTF.

The chain uses TRBV7-8 and TRBJ1-2; D is unclear. CDR1 and CDR2 from the germline V gene are SGHVS and FQNEAQ. This CDR3 region has 16 residues. Trimming took 5 bases from V and 3 from J, leaving 19 bases between them. CDR3 bases: TGTGCCAGCAGCCCAAAACCCCTAGGGTTGGACTATGGCTACACCTTC. Encoded protein: CASSPKPLGLDYGYTF.

The gene calls are TRBV7-2 and TRBJ2-3; no clear D gene. The germline V gene has CDR1 SGHTA and CDR2 FQGNSA. V was cut by 6 bases and J by 2 bases, with 9 bases left in between. The CDR3 loop spans 13 amino acids. CDR3 protein: CASSFDPTDTQYF. DNA of the CDR3: TGTGCCAGCAGTTTCGACCCCACAGATACGCAGTATTTT.

The V and J genes are TRBV3-1 and TRBJ1-2, with 8 bases aligning to TRBD1. Germline CDR1 is LGHDT and CDR2 is YNNKEL (reference sequence). The length of the CDR3 is 16 residues. V dropped 4 bases and J dropped 2; count of bases not matched to a gene: 9. CDR3 in amino acids: CASSLIPGTGNYGYTF. CDR3 bases: TGTGCCAGCAGCCTTATTCCCGGGACAGGCAACTATGGCTACACCTTC.

This clonotype was seen only a few times. This chain links TRBV20-1 with TRBJ2-1; D is unresolved. Germline CDR1 and CDR2: DFQATT and SNEGSKA (reference sequence). This CDR3 is 13 amino acids long. V shed 3 bases and J shed 8 bases, with 14 bases lying between them. The CDR3 DNA follows: TGCAGTGCTAGTCGGACCGGGTGGGATGAGCAGTTCTTC. Its protein product is CSASRTGWDEQFF.

The V gene is TRBV5-6, the J gene TRBJ2-2; D may be TRBD1 (6 bases). Germline V gene sequence: CDR1 SGHDT, CDR2 YYEEEE. The CDR3 contains 14 residues. Trimming left V 4 bases short and J 8 bases short, with 15 bases between. CDR3 in amino acids: CASSEQGRPGELFF. CDR3 DNA: TGTGCCAGCAGCGAACAGGGCCGACCGGGGGAGCTGTTTTTT. Full variable domain (missing parts from reference TRBV5-6 and TRBJ2-2): DAGVTQSPTHLIKTRGQQVTLRCSPKSGHDTVSWYQQALGQGPQFIFQYYEEEERQRGNFPDRFSGHQFPNYSSELNVNALLLGDSALYLCASSEQGRPGELFFGEGSRLTVL.

This clonotype appeared once. V and J are TRBV28 and TRBJ1-5; tentative D call: TRBD1 (6 bases). The CDR3 loop spans 14 amino acids. Germline-derived CDR1 and CDR2 are MDHEN and SYDVKM. V lost 5 bases and J lost 3, with 11 bases in between. The CDR3 loop reads CASSPGQFNQPQHF. CDR3 DNA: TGTGCCAGCAGTCCTGGACAGTTCAATCAGCCCCAGCATTTT. Supplemented by reference TRBV28 and TRBJ1-5, the full variable domain reads DVKVTQSSRYLVKRTGEKVFLECVQDMDHENMFWYRQDPGLGLRLIYFSYDVKMKEKGDIPEGYSVSREKKERFSLILESASTNQTSMYLCASSPGQFNQPQHFGDGTRLSIL.

The chain employs TRBV24-1 and TRBJ1-2; D is possibly TRBD1 (6 bases). The CDR3 is 15 residues long. Germline V CDR1 and CDR2: KGHDR, SFDVKD. Trimming took 5 bases from V and 0 from J, leaving 12 bases between them. For the CDR3, the DNA is TGTGCCACCAGTGTTCAGGGACACACTAACTATGGCTACACCTTC. This sequence encodes CATSVQGHTNYGYTF.

This clonotype was observed a handful of times. The chain recombines TRBV27 with TRBJ2-7, with D possibly matching TRBD2 (6 bases). Germline V gene sequence: CDR1 MNHEY, CDR2 SMNVEV (reference sequence). The CDR3 consists of 13 residues. V was pared by 6 bases and J by 8 bases, with 17 bases between. The CDR3 here is CASSPSGEVKQYF. For the CDR3, the DNA is TGTGCCAGCAGCCCCTCGGGGGAGGTAAAGCAGTACTTC.

The V call is TRBV11-1, the J call TRBJ2-7; no firm D call. The CDR3 runs to 12 residues. Germline assignment: CDR1 SGHAT and CDR2 FQDESV (reference sequence). Trimming pared 6 bases from V and 6 bases from J, leaving 12 bases between. This CDR3 is CASSETRSEQYF. The CDR3 DNA sequence: TGTGCCAGCAGTGAGACGCGGAGCGAGCAGTACTTC.

V gene TRBV7-9 combines with J gene TRBJ2-3, with TRBD2 identical over 9 bases. Germline CDR1 SEHNR, CDR2 FQNEAQ (reference sequence). With 6 bases clipped from V and 3 bases from J, the junction kept 4 bases outside the gene matches. CDR3 length: 14 residues. In DNA form, the CDR3 reads TGTGCCAGCAGAGCCGCGGGAGGGACAGATACGCAGTATTTT. As protein: CASRAAGGTDTQYF.

This clonotype was seen more than once but under ten times. J is TRBJ1-2 and V is TRBV29-1, with TRBD1 as a possible D gene (5 bases). Between the trimmed V and J ends, which lost 6 bases and 5 bases, there was a span of 10 bases. The CDR3 sequence is 11 residues long. Germline V gene sequence: CDR1 SQVTM, CDR2 ANQGSEA. The CDR3 DNA reads as TGCAGCGTACAGGTTGGGTATGGCTACACCTTC. It codes for CSVQVGYGYTF.

The chain couples TRBV29-1 to TRBJ2-1, with 8 bases aligning to TRBD2. Germline assignment: CDR1 SQVTM and CDR2 ANQGSEA. Trimming at V came to 3 bases and at J to 5 bases, leaving 3 bases not matched to a gene. The CDR3 totals 13 residues. The CDR3 DNA is TGCAGCGTTGATAGCGGGAAGGACAATGAGCAGTTCTTC. This translates into CSVDSGKDNEQFF.

This rearrangement joins TRBV15 to TRBJ1-4; 7 positions match TRBD1. Germline CDR1 reads LNHNV; CDR2 reads YYDKDF (reference sequence). The CDR3 runs 15 residues. V lost 0 bases, J lost 7 bases, and 5 bases stayed unmatched. The chain's CDR3 is CATSRDSRGGEKLFF. The CDR3 region has the DNA TGTGCCACCAGCAGAGATTCCAGGGGGGGTGAAAAACTGTTTTTT.

The table lists this clonotype with a few counts. The V gene is TRBV6-5, the J gene TRBJ1-2; 7 bases are shared with TRBD1. Germline CDR1 is MNHEY and CDR2 is SVGAGI. Unmatched junction bases numbered 10, after V lost 4 bases and J lost 8 bases. The CDR3 sequence is 14 residues long. The CDR3 region is CASSSRTGRHGYTF. The CDR3 DNA reads TGTGCCAGCAGTTCGCGGACAGGTCGTCACGGCTACACCTTC.

This clonotype has just one count. The CDR3 region has the DNA TGTGCCAGCAGCGATGGACAGGAGTTAACTCGGGCGGGACCTTATGGCTACACCTTC. Translated: CASSDGQELTRAGPYGYTF. The chain is built from TRBV9 and TRBJ1-2, with 7 bases aligning to TRBD1. This CDR3 is 19 amino acids long. CDR1 is SGDLS, CDR2 YYNGEE, per germline. J lost 5 bases, V lost 3 bases, and 22 bases had no gene match.

J is TRBJ2-7 and V is TRBV27, with a weak D call TRBD2 (6 bases). This CDR3 is built from 14 residues. V lost 6 bases, J lost 3 bases, and 15 bases lay in between. CDR1 is MNHEY and CDR2 is SMNVEV in the germline V gene (reference sequence). CDR3 in DNA: TGTGCCAGCAGCCCCGGGCTAGCGTACTACGAGCAGTACTTC. Encoded protein: CASSPGLAYYEQYF.

The rearrangement joins TRBV11-2 to TRBJ2-5, with D perhaps TRBD1 (5 bases). The V end lost 5 bases, the J end lost 9 bases, and 19 bases lay between the germline ends. There are 14 residues in the CDR3. CDR1 is SGHAT, CDR2 FQNNGV, per germline. The CDR3 sequence is CASSLVQAMAAQYF. The CDR3 DNA follows: TGTGCCAGCAGCCTGGTACAGGCCATGGCGGCCCAGTACTTC.

The gene calls are TRBV4-1 and TRBJ2-6; 11 positions match TRBD1. Germline trimming cut 1 base from V and 3 bases from J; bases unmatched to any gene: 5. This CDR3 has 18 residues. Looked up from germline, CDR1 is MGHRA and CDR2 is YSYEKL. CDR3 amino acids: CASSQVGQGALGANVLTF. DNA of the CDR3: TGCGCCAGCAGCCAAGTCGGACAGGGGGCGCTTGGGGCCAACGTCCTGACTTTC.

This clonotype showed up just a few times. This sequence joins TRBV5-1 and TRBJ2-7; D might be TRBD1 or TRBD2, each matching 5 bases. Per germline, CDR1 SGHRS and CDR2 YFSETQ. The V gene lost 1 base and the J gene lost 2 bases, with 19 bases spanning the gap. The CDR3 spans 17 residues. In nucleotides, the CDR3 is TGCGCCAGCAGCTTGTCGCCCTCCTGGGACGGTGCCTACGAGCAGTACTTC. Translated: CASSLSPSWDGAYEQYF.

The J gene is TRBJ2-3, the V gene TRBV15; either TRBD1 or TRBD2 may fit D (5 bases each). CDR1 is LNHNV and CDR2 is YYDKDF in the germline V gene (reference sequence). V was trimmed by 1 base and J by 4 bases, leaving 15 bases between them. The CDR3 totals 16 residues. CDR3 in amino acids: CATSRVVGVGADTQYF. As DNA, the CDR3 is TGTGCCACCAGCAGAGTAGTGGGAGTAGGGGCAGATACGCAGTATTTT.

The chain is built from TRBV19 and TRBJ2-5, with TRBD1 matching over 7 bases. Unmatched junction bases numbered 13, after V lost 4 bases and J lost 5 bases. CDR1 is LNHDA, CDR2 SQIVND, per germline (reference sequence). This CDR3 comprises 16 residues. DNA of the CDR3: TGTGCCAGTAGTAAACCGATCGACAGGGCCCGGGAGACCCAGTACTTC. Translating it yields CASSKPIDRARETQYF.

The rearrangement joins TRBV27 to TRBJ2-6; D possibly uses TRBD1 or TRBD2 (6 bases each). Germline assignment: CDR1 MNHEY and CDR2 SMNVEV (reference sequence). This CDR3 comprises 17 residues. Trimming removed 6 bases from V and 0 bases from J, with 15 bases in between. CDR3: CASRHTGGHSGANVLTF. The DNA of the CDR3 is TGTGCCAGCAGACATACCGGGGGCCACTCTGGGGCCAACGTCCTGACTTTC.

This chain joins TRBV19 and TRBJ2-7; D is unresolved. The V end was cut by 9 bases, the J end by 3 bases, with 27 bases between. The germline V gene encodes CDR1 LNHDA and CDR2 SQIVND (reference sequence). CDR3 length: 17 amino acids. The CDR3 loop reads CASPGKDPPPGNYEQYF. Written as DNA, the CDR3 is TGTGCCAGCCCTGGTAAGGATCCACCTCCAGGAAACTACGAGCAGTACTTC.

A few counts support this clonotype. This CDR3 reads CASSLFQGDEQYF. For the CDR3, the DNA is TGCGCCAGCAGCTTGTTCCAGGGGGACGAGCAGTACTTC. The chain links TRBV5-1 to TRBJ2-7, with 7 bases matching TRBD1. V dropped 1 base and J dropped 5; count of bases not matched to a gene: 3. Germline V CDR1 and CDR2: SGHRS, YFSETQ. The CDR3 is 13 residues long.

The chain joins TRBV29-1 to TRBJ1-1; D possibly corresponds to TRBD1 (6 bases). This CDR3 comprises 14 residues. V was shortened by 5 bases and J by 5 bases, with 18 bases between the two germline ends. Germline assignment: CDR1 SQVTM and CDR2 ANQGSEA. CDR3: CSVKQQGERTEAFF. CDR3 coding DNA: TGCAGCGTTAAACAACAGGGTGAGCGGACTGAAGCTTTCTTT.

In its sample, this clonotype was seen once. The chain joins TRBV19 to TRBJ1-2; tentative D call: TRBD1 (5 bases). The germline CDR1 and CDR2 sequences are LNHDA and SQIVND (reference sequence). This CDR3 has 13 residues. Trimming pared 7 bases from V and 2 bases from J, leaving 11 bases between. DNA of the CDR3: TGTGCCAGTAAGGGCAGGGAGAACTATGGCTACACCTTC. Protein sequence: CASKGRENYGYTF.

The chain combines TRBV11-2 with TRBJ2-5, with D possibly matching TRBD2 (5 bases). Germline-derived CDR1 and CDR2 are SGHAT and FQNNGV. The CDR3 sequence is 13 residues long. V lost 7 bases to trimming and J lost 11 bases, with 20 bases between them. The CDR3 DNA reads TGTGCCAGCACCATGACCGGGCTTGGGGAGCAGTACTTC. Encoded protein: CASTMTGLGEQYF.

This clonotype came up a few times. The chain employs TRBV20-1 and TRBJ1-5; D not resolved. The CDR3 runs 16 residues. V gave up 6 bases and J gave up 0 bases, with 18 bases separating them. The germline V gene has CDR1 DFQATT and CDR2 SNEGSKA (reference sequence). CDR3 coding DNA: TGCAGTGCCCTCTCTCTGCGGGATTCTAGCAATCAGCCCCAGCATTTT. As protein: CSALSLRDSSNQPQHF.